This T cell receptor (beta chain) was recorded in a study of shared clonotypes between healthy human individuals. All donors qualified as healthy HIV-negative adults and had experienced no recent acute infections or vaccinations. Regarding the study as a whole: Of the naive CD4 clonotypes, approximately 5% were shared across a few donors.

V lost 3 bases, J lost 2 bases, and 14 bases lay in between. The length of the CDR3 is 15 residues. The germline V gene has CDR1 SGHAT and CDR2 FQNNGV. A remark on this clone: Its target is unknown.

At a deep level, the assay was run. Assay: immunoSEQ multiplex PCR; the TCRdb copy retains only in-frame clones and omits some. Found here are 1,400,000 or so clones, approximately 98.5% of them singletons; the top ten hold approximately 0.4%. The chain has TRBV11-2 and TRBJ2-7, with D maybe TRBD2 (6 bases). This clonotype was obtained from a man aged 25-45 years in good health. Sequencing input: naive CD4+ T cells sorted from blood. Regarding subset: CD45RA+ positively selected. For the CDR3, the DNA is TGTGCCAGCAGCTTCAACGGGGAGGTCGCCTACGAGCAGTACTTC. Protein product: CASSFNGEVAYEQYF. The variable domain in full, with the rest retrieved from reference TRBV11-2 and TRBJ2-7, is EAGVAQSPRYKIIEKRQSVAFWCNPISGHATLYWYQQILGQGPKLLIQFQNNGVVDDSQLPKDRFSAERLKGVDSTLKIQPAKLEDSAVYLCASSFNGEVAYEQYFGPGTRLTVT.